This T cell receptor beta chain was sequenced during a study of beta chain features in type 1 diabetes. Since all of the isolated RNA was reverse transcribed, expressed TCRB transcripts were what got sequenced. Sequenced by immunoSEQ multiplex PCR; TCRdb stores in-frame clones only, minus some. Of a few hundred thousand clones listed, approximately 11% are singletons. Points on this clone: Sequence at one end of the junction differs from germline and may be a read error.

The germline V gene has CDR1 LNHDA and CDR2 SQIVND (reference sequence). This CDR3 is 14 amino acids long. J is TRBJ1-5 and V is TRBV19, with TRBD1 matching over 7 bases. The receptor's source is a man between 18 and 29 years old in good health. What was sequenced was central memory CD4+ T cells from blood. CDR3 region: CASTIQGTNQPQHF. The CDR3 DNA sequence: TGTGCCAGTACTATACAGGGGACCAATCAGCCCCAGCATTTT.